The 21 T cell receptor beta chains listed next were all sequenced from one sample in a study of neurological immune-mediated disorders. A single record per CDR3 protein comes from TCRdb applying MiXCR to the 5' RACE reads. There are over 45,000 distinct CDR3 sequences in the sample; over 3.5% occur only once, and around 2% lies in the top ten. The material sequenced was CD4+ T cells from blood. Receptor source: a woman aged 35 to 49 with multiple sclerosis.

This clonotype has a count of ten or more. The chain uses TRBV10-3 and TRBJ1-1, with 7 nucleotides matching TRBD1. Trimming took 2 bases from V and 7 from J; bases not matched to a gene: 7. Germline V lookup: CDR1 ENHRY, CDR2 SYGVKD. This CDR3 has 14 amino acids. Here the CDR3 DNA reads TGTGCCATCAGTGAGCTAAACAGGGGAAATGAAGCTTTCTTT. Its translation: CAISELNRGNEAFF.

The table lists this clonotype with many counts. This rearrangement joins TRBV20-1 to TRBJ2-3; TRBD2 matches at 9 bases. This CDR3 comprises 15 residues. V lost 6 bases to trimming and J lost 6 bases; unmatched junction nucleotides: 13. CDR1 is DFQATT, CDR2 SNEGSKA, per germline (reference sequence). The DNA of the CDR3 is TGCAGTGCGACCCCCATAAGCGGGACTAGCGATACGCAGTATTTT. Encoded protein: CSATPISGTSDTQYF.

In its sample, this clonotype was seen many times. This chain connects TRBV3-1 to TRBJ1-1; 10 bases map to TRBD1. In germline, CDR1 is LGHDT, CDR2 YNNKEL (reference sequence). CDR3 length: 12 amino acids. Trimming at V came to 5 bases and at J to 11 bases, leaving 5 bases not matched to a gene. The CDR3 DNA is TGTGCCAGCAGCGAGACAGGGGGCACGGCTTTCTTT. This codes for CASSETGGTAFF.

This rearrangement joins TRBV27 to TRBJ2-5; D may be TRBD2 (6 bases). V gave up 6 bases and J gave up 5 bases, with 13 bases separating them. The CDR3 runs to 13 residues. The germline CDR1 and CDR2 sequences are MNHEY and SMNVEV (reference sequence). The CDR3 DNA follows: TGTGCCAGCAGCACCCTTCGGGGGGAGACCCAGTACTTC. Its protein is CASSTLRGETQYF.

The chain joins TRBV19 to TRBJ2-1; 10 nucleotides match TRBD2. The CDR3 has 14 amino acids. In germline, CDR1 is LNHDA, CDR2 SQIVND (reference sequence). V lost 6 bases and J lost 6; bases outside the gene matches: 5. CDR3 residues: CASSPGLATNEQFF. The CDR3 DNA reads TGTGCCAGTAGCCCGGGACTAGCGACCAATGAGCAGTTCTTC.

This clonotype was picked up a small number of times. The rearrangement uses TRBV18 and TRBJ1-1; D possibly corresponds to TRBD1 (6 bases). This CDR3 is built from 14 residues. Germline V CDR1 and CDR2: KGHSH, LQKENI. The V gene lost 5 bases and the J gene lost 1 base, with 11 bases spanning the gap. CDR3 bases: TGTGCCAGCTCAGAGGGACACGAGAACACTGAAGCTTTCTTT. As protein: CASSEGHENTEAFF.

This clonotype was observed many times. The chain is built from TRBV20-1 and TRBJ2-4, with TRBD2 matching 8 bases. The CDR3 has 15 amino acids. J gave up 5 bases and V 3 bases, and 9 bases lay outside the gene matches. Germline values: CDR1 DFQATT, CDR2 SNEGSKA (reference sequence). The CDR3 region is CSASEPSGYQNIQYF. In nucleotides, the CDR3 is TGCAGTGCTAGCGAGCCTAGCGGGTACCAAAACATTCAGTACTTC.

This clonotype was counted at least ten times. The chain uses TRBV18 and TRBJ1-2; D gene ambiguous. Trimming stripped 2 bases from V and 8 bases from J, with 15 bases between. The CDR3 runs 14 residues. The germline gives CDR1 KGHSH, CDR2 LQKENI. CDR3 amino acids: CASSPNSAPGGYTF. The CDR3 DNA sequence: TGTGCCAGCTCACCAAACAGCGCTCCGGGGGGCTACACCTTC.

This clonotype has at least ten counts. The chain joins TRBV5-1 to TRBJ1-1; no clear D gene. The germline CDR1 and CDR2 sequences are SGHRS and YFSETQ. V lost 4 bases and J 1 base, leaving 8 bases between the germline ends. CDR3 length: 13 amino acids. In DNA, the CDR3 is TGCGCCAGCAGCACCCCGGGGAACACTGAAGCTTTCTTT. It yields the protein CASSTPGNTEAFF.

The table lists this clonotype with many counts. The CDR3 nucleotides are TGTGCCATCAGCCCGCTAGGATGGGACAGGGAGAAGAACGGGCCCAATCAGCCCCAGCATTTT. Its translation: CAISPLGWDREKNGPNQPQHF. The genes are TRBV10-3 and TRBJ1-5; 9 bases align to TRBD1. V lost 6 bases and J lost 3; bases outside the gene matches: 24. The germline V gene encodes CDR1 ENHRY and CDR2 SYGVKD. This CDR3 contains 21 residues.

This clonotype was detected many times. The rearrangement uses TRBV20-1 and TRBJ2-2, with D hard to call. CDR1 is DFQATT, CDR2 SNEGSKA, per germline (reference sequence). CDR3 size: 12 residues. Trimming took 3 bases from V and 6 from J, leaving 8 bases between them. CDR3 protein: CSASRNPGELFF. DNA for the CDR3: TGCAGTGCTAGCAGAAATCCCGGGGAGCTGTTTTTT.

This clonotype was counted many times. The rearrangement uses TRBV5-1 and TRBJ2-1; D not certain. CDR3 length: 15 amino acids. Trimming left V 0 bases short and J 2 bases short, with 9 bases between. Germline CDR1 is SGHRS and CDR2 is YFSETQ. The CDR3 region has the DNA TGCGCCAGCAGCTTGGGGGCAGGTGCCTACAATGAGCAGTTCTTC. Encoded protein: CASSLGAGAYNEQFF.

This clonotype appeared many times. CDR3 in amino acids: CASSLGATQVYGYTF. CDR3 nucleotides: TGTGCCAGCAGCTTAGGGGCGACTCAAGTCTATGGCTACACCTTC. The gene calls are TRBV7-2 and TRBJ1-2; D unresolved. This CDR3 has 15 residues. Germline V CDR1 and CDR2: SGHTA, FQGNSA. Trimming took off 1 base at V and 4 bases at J, with 13 bases between the two ends.

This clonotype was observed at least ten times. The CDR3 DNA reads as TGTGCCAGCACTCCCTGGCGGGGGGGAGGTAATGAGCAGTTCTTC. It yields the protein CASTPWRGGGNEQFF. V and J are TRBV27 and TRBJ2-1; 9 nucleotides align to TRBD2. CDR3 length equals 15 residues. V dropped 7 bases and J dropped 7; count of bases not matched to a gene: 11. Germline V gives CDR1 MNHEY, CDR2 SMNVEV (reference sequence).

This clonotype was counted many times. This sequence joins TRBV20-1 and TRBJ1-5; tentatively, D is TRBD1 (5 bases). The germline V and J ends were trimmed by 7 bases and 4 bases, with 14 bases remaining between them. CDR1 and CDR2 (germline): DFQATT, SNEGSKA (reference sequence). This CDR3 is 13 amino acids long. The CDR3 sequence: CSGTGLGNQPQHF. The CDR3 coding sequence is TGCAGTGGCACGGGGCTAGGTAATCAGCCCCAGCATTTT.

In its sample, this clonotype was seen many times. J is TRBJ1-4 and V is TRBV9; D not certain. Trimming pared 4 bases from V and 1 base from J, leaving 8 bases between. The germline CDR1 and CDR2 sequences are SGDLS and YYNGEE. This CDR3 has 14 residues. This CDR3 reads CASSPRITNEKLFF. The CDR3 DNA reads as TGTGCCAGCAGCCCCCGGATAACTAATGAAAAACTGTTTTTT.

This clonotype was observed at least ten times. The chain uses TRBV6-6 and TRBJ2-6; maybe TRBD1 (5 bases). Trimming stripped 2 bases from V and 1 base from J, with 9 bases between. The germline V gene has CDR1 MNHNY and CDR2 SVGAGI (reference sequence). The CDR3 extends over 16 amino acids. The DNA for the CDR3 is TGTGCCAGCAGTTACCGCGCAGGGTCTGGGGCCAACGTCCTGACTTTC. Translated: CASSYRAGSGANVLTF.

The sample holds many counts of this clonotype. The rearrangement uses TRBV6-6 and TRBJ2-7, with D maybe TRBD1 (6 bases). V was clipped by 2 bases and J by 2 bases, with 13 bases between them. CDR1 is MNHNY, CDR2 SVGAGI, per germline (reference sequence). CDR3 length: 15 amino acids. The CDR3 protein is CASSYPGTRAYEQYF. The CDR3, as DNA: TGTGCCAGCAGTTACCCAGGGACAAGAGCCTACGAGCAGTACTTC.

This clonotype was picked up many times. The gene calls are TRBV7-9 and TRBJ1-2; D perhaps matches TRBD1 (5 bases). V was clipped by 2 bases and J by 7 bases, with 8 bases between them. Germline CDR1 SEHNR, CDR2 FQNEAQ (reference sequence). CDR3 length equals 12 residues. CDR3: CASSLTTGGYTF. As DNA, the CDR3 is TGTGCCAGCAGCTTAACTACAGGTGGCTACACCTTC.

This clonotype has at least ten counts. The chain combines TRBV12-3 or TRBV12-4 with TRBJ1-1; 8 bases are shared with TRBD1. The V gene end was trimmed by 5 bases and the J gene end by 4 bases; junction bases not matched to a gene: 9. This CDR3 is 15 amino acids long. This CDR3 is CASSPSDRASTEAFF. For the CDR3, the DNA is TGTGCCAGCAGTCCCTCGGACAGGGCAAGCACTGAAGCTTTCTTT.

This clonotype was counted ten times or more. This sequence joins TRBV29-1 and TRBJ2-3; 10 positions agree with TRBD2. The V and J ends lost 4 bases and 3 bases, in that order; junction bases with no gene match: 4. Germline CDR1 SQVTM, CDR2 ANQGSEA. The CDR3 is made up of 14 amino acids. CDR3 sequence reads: CSVGKRGGTDTQYF. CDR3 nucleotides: TGCAGCGTTGGGAAGCGGGGGGGAACAGATACGCAGTATTTT.